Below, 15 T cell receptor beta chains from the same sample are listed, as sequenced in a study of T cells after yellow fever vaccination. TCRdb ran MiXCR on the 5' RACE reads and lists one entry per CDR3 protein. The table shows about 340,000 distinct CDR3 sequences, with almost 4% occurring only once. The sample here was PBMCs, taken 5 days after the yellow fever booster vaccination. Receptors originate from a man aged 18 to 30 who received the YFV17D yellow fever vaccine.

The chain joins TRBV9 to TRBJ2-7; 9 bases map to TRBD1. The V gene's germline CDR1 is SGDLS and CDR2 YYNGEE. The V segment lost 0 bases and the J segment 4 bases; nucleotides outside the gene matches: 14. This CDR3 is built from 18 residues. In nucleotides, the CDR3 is TGTGCCAGCAGCGTAGGAACCTCCGGACAGGGGATTTTGTACGAGCAGTACTTC. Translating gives CASSVGTSGQGILYEQYF.

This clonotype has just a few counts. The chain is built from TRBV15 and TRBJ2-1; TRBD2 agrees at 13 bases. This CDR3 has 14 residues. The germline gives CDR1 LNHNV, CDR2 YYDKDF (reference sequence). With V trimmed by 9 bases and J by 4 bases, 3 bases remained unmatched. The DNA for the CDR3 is TGTGCCACTAGGACTAGCGGGAGTTACAATGAGCAGTTCTTC. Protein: CATRTSGSYNEQFF.

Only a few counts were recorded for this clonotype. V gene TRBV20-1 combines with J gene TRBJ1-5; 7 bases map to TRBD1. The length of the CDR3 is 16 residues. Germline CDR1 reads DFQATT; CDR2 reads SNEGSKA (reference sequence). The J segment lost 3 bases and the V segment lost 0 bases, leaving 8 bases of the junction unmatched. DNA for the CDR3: TGCAGTGCTAGAGATTGGACAGGCCCTAACAATCAGCCCCAGCATTTT. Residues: CSARDWTGPNNQPQHF.

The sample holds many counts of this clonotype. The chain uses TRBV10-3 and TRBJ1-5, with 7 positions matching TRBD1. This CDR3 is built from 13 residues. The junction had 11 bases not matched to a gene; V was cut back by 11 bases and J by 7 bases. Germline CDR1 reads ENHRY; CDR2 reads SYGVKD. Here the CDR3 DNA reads TGTGCCGTTCAGGGGGAAACGGGCCAGCCCCAGCATTTT. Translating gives CAVQGETGQPQHF.

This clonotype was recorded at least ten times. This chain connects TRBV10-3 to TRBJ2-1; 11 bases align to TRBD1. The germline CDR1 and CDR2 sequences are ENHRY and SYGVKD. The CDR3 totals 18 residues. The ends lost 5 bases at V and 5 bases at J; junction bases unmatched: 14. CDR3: CAISSQQGGQGADNEQFF. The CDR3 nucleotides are TGTGCCATCAGTTCTCAACAAGGAGGACAGGGGGCTGACAATGAGCAGTTCTTC.

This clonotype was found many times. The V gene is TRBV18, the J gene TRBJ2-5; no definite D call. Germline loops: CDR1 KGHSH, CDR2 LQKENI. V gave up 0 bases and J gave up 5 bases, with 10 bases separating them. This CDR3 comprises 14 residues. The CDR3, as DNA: TGTGCCAGCTCACCACCGGAGCAACCTGAGACCCAGTACTTC. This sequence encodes CASSPPEQPETQYF.

CDR3 DNA: TGTGCCAGCAGCCGGGCGGGGGCGCATGGCTACACCTTC. Translated, it gives CASSRAGAHGYTF. The V and J genes are TRBV7-9 and TRBJ1-2; TRBD1 is a possible D gene (6 bases). Per the germline V gene, CDR1 is SEHNR and CDR2 is FQNEAQ (reference sequence). The CDR3 has 13 amino acids. The V and J ends lost 5 bases and 6 bases respectively, with 13 bases between them.

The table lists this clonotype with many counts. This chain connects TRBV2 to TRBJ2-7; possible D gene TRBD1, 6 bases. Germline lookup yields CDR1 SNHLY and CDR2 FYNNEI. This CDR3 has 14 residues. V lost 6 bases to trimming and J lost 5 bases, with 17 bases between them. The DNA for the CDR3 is TGTGCCAGCAGCCTCGAGACAGGCCCCCACGAGCAGTACGTC. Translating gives CASSLETGPHEQYV.

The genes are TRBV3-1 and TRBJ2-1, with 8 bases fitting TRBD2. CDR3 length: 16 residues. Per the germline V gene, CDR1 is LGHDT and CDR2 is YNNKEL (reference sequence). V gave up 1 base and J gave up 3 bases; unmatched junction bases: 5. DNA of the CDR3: TGTGCCAGCAGCCAAGCAGGACTAGCTATCTACAATGAGCAGTTCTTC. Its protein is CASSQAGLAIYNEQFF.

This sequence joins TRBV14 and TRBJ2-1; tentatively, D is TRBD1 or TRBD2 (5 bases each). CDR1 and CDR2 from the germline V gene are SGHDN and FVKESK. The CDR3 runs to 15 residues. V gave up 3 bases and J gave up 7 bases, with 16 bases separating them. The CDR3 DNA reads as TGTGCCAGCAGCCAGGATATCCTAGAGGGGAATGAGCAGTTCTTC. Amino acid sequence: CASSQDILEGNEQFF.

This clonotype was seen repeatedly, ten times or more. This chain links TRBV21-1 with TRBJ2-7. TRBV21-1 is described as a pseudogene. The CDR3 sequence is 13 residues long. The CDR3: CASSKVNSYEQYF. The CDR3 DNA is TGTGCCAGCAGCAAAGTCAACTCCTACGAGCAGTACTTC.

The CDR3 DNA sequence: TGTGCCAGCAGCTTATATGGGCCCTCGACAGGGTCTGAAGCTTTCTTT. It translates to CASSLYGPSTGSEAFF. This chain links TRBV7-2 with TRBJ1-1; 7 positions agree with TRBD1. The CDR3 sequence is 16 residues long. V trimming: 2 bases; J trimming: 6 bases; junction bases outside the gene matches: 12. Germline V CDR1 and CDR2: SGHTA, FQGNSA.

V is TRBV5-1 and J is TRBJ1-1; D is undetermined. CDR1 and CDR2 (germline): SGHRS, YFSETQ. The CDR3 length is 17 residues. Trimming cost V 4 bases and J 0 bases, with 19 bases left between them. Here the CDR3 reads CASSTLRGGPMNTEAFF. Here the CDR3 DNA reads TGCGCCAGCAGCACCCTCCGAGGAGGACCCATGAACACTGAAGCTTTCTTT.

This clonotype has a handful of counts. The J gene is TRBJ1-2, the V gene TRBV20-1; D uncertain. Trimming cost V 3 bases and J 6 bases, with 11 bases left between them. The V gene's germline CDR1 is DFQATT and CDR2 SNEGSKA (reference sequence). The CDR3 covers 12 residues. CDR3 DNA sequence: TGCAGTGCTAGCTCAGACATTAATGGCTACACCTTC. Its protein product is CSASSDINGYTF.

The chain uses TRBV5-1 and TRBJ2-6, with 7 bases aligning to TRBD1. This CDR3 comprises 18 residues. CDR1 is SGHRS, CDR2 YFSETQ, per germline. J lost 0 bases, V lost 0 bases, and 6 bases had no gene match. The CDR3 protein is CASSLAGTAVSGANVLTF. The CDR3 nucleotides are TGCGCCAGCAGCTTGGCGGGGACAGCCGTCTCTGGGGCCAACGTCCTGACTTTC. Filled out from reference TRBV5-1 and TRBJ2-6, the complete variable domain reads KAGVTQTPRYLIKTRGQQVTLSCSPISGHRSVSWYQQTPGQGLQFLFEYFSETQRNKGNFPGRFSGRQFSNSRSEMNVSTLELGDSALYLCASSLAGTAVSGANVLTFGAGSRLTVL.